This T cell receptor (beta chain) was retrieved from a study of response to subunit inactivated influenza vaccine. TCRdb independently ran MiXCR on the RT-PCR reads; one entry per CDR3 protein. The sample contains 500,000 to 600,000 distinct CDR3 sequences, 12% to 15% of which appear only once. Germline CDR1 WSHSY, CDR2 SAAADI. The V and J ends lost 6 bases and 1 base respectively, with 12 bases between them. CDR3 length: 14 amino acids. The sequencing used PBMCs from blood, collected approximately 12 days after vaccination. V is TRBV10-2 and J is TRBJ1-1; D ambiguous. The TCR sequence derives from a man in his fifties who received an inactivated influenza vaccine. The CDR3 bases are TGCGCCAGCAGCCTGACGGACCCGAACACTGAAGCTTTCTTT. Encoded protein: CASSLTDPNTEAFF.